The rows below give T cell receptor beta chains drawn from one sample of a study of post-analysis software for immune sequencing data. TCRdb recomputed calls from the PCR reads with MiXCR, one row per CDR3 protein. The sample lists a few hundred thousand distinct CDR3 sequences; about a third were seen once. The sample was blood. The origin of the receptors is a girl aged 10 to 17 with multiple sclerosis. The CDR3 runs from the conserved cysteine through the conserved F or W. Each record gives: CDR3 DNA, CDR3 protein, D gene, clone size, J gene, V gene. A D gene is named only where the DNA matches it firmly. Clone size, where shown, is once, few, many, or a class for clones that have expanded.

TGCAGTGCTAGACAGGCCGGGACAGGGTCAGAAAAACTGTTTTTT,CSARQAGTGSEKLFF,TRBD1,-,TRBJ1-4,TRBV20-1
TGTGCCAGCAGTTTGAGTCAAACCGGTCTCGAGCAGTACTTC,CASSLSQTGLEQYF,-,few,TRBJ2-7,TRBV12-3/TRBV12-4
TGTGCCAGCAGTGAACTTTCGGCGGCACCAACTAATGAAAAACTGTTTTTT,CASSELSAAPTNEKLFF,-,few,TRBJ1-4,TRBV6-1
TGTGCCAGCAGCCCGGGACAGGGGAACGGAAAACTGTTTTTT,CASSPGQGNGKLFF,TRBD1,-,TRBJ1-4,TRBV7-9
TGTGCCAGCAGCTTAGGGAGGGACAGGGGAGCCCCAGATACGCAGTATTTT,CASSLGRDRGAPDTQYF,TRBD1,-,TRBJ2-3,TRBV7-2
TGTGCCTGCAGCTTAACGTTGGGACCGGAGTACTTC,CACSLTLGPEYF,-,-,TRBJ2-5,TRBV7-2
TGTGCCAGCAGCTCGCGGGTAACCCCCTACGAGCAGTACTTC,CASSSRVTPYEQYF,-,-,TRBJ2-7,TRBV3-1
TGTGCCAGTAGTGCACACAGGGAGCGAAATACGCAGTATTTT,CASSAHRERNTQYF,-,-,TRBJ2-3,TRBV19
TGTGCCAGCAGCTTTACGACAGGGGGCTATGGCTACACCTTC,CASSFTTGGYGYTF,TRBD1,few,TRBJ1-2,TRBV7-2
TGCGCCAGCAGCTTCCGAGGAGGGGGCGAAGAAAAACTGTTTTTT,CASSFRGGGEEKLFF,TRBD1,-,TRBJ1-4,TRBV5-1
TGTGCCAGCAGTGCTGTCCGAGGGACGGTGTACTTC,CASSAVRGTVYF,-,-,TRBJ2-7,TRBV11-2
TGTGCCAGCAGCTCGGTAACCTCGGGACAGGGGAACTATGGCTACACCTTC,CASSSVTSGQGNYGYTF,TRBD1,-,TRBJ1-2,TRBV7-9
TGTGCCAGCTCACCATCGAAAGGTCAGGAGACCCAGTACTTC,CASSPSKGQETQYF,-,-,TRBJ2-5,TRBV18
TGTGCCAGCAAAGATAGCGGGGGGGAGTTCTACGAGCAGTACTTC,CASKDSGGEFYEQYF,TRBD2,-,TRBJ2-7,TRBV27
TGTGCCAGCAGTTGGGCAGGGTCAGGGACTGAAGCTTTCTTT,CASSWAGSGTEAFF,-,few,TRBJ1-1,TRBV28
TGTGCCATCAGTGAGTCAGCCTACGAGCATTTT,CAISESAYEHF,-,few,TRBJ1-5,TRBV10-3
TGTGCCAGCAGCCCTGGGCTATTAAGCACAGATACGCAGTATTTT,CASSPGLLSTDTQYF,-,-,TRBJ2-3,TRBV5-5
TGTGCCAGCAGAACTTCAGATACGCAGTATTTT,CASRTSDTQYF,-,-,TRBJ2-3,TRBV5-5
TGTGCCAGCCGAGTAGGACAGACTAATGAAAAACTGTTTTTT,CASRVGQTNEKLFF,-,few,TRBJ1-4,TRBV10-3
TGTGCCAGCAGCTTTTTTGCAGCCCTATTGGATGGCTACACCTTC,CASSFFAALLDGYTF,-,few,TRBJ1-2,TRBV5-5
TGTGCCACCAGCAGAGATCAGGGCATCATCATAGAGACCCAGTACTTC,CATSRDQGIIIETQYF,-,-,TRBJ2-5,TRBV15
TGTGCCAGCAGCCAAGAGGAGGAAGGAAACGAGCAGTACTTC,CASSQEEEGNEQYF,-,few,TRBJ2-7,TRBV3-1
TGCAGCGTGGAGTCAGAGCTTTCCTATGGCTACACCTTC,CSVESELSYGYTF,-,few,TRBJ1-2,TRBV29-1
TGCGCCAGCAACGACAGGGCAGGCACTGAAGCTTTCTTT,CASNDRAGTEAFF,TRBD1,-,TRBJ1-1,TRBV5-1
TGTGCCAGCAGGACGACAGGGGAAAATGAAAAACTGTTTTTT,CASRTTGENEKLFF,TRBD1,-,TRBJ1-4,TRBV11-2
TGTGCCAGCAGAACAGCGGGGGGCACAGATACGCAGTATTTT,CASRTAGGTDTQYF,TRBD2,-,TRBJ2-3,TRBV12-3/TRBV12-4
TGTGCCAGCAGTCGCGGGGGGGTCGATGAGCAGTTCTTC,CASSRGGVDEQFF,TRBD2,-,TRBJ2-1,TRBV7-9
TGTGCCAGCAGCGGGACAGGGCAAGAGACCCAGTACTTC,CASSGTGQETQYF,TRBD1,few,TRBJ2-5,TRBV7-9
TGTGCCAGCTCACCCGGGACACGGGGGTCAGGGGCCAACGTCCTGACTTTC,CASSPGTRGSGANVLTF,-,few,TRBJ2-6,TRBV18
TGTGCCAGCAGCTCAGGGACGCAGTACTTC,CASSSGTQYF,-,-,TRBJ2-7,TRBV7-9
TGTGCCAGCAGTTCGGGGACTAGCGGGGGCCACACAGATACGCAGTATTTT,CASSSGTSGGHTDTQYF,TRBD2,-,TRBJ2-3,TRBV27
TGCAGTGCTAGAGAGCTGGGACAGGGGGAAGCTTTCTTT,CSARELGQGEAFF,TRBD1,few,TRBJ1-1,TRBV20-1
TGCGCCAGCAGCTACCCGGGACAGACACGGGAGACCCAGTACTTC,CASSYPGQTRETQYF,TRBD1,few,TRBJ2-5,TRBV4-1
TGTGCCAGCAGCCCGGAGACAGGAACCGGTAATCAGCCCCAGCATTTT,CASSPETGTGNQPQHF,-,few,TRBJ1-5,TRBV7-9
TGCGCCAGCAGCTTGTACACAGGGACAGTTGTCACCGGGGAGCTGTTTTTT,CASSLYTGTVVTGELFF,TRBD1,-,TRBJ2-2,TRBV5-1
TGTGCCAGCAGTTTATTTCTGGGACTAGCAGCGGATACGCAGTATTTT,CASSLFLGLAADTQYF,TRBD2,-,TRBJ2-3,TRBV27
TGTGCCAGCAGCTTGCGTTCCGGGACTACCAATACGCAGTATTTT,CASSLRSGTTNTQYF,TRBD2,-,TRBJ2-3,TRBV7-3
TGTGCCAGCATCCCCGCGAGGAGGGCCTATGGCTACACCTTC,CASIPARRAYGYTF,-,-,TRBJ1-2,TRBV6-6
TGTGCCAGCAGCCCTCCCGGGTCCTCAGCCAAAAACATTCAGTACTTC,CASSPPGSSAKNIQYF,-,few,TRBJ2-4,TRBV9
TGCGCCAGCAGCCCAGGAGAGGGAGTGACCGGGGAGCTGTTTTTT,CASSPGEGVTGELFF,-,few,TRBJ2-2,TRBV5-1
TGTGCCAGCAGCTTTCTAGCGGGGGATGGGAATGAGCAGTTCTTC,CASSFLAGDGNEQFF,TRBD2,-,TRBJ2-1,TRBV7-8
TGCAGCGTTGCAGGGTACGATAATCAGCCCCAGCATTTT,CSVAGYDNQPQHF,-,-,TRBJ1-5,TRBV29-1
TGTGCCAGCAATTGGCGGGGCACAGATACGCAGTATTTT,CASNWRGTDTQYF,-,-,TRBJ2-3,TRBV2
TGTGCCAGCATCCAGGACAGCAGCACCGGGGAGCTGTTTTTT,CASIQDSSTGELFF,-,few,TRBJ2-2,TRBV12-3/TRBV12-4
TGCGCCAGCCGCCCCCAGGAATACAATGAGCAGTTCTTC,CASRPQEYNEQFF,-,many,TRBJ2-1,TRBV5-1
TGTGCCAGCAGCTTGAACCCACTAGCGCAATCATTTGGCAATGAGCAGTTCTTC,CASSLNPLAQSFGNEQFF,TRBD2,-,TRBJ2-1,TRBV7-2
TGTGCCAGCAGACGGGACACAGAGGTAGATACGCAGTATTTT,CASRRDTEVDTQYF,-,few,TRBJ2-3,TRBV12-3/TRBV12-4
TGTGCCAGCAGTGCCGGGACGATGAACATTGAAGCTTTCTTT,CASSAGTMNIEAFF,-,-,TRBJ1-1,TRBV6-6
TGTGCCAGCAGTCTCGGGACAGGGGGCGTCCACGAGCAGTACTTC,CASSLGTGGVHEQYF,TRBD1,few,TRBJ2-7,TRBV7-6
TGTGCCAGCAGTTGGAAACAGGGGGAGACCCAGTACTTC,CASSWKQGETQYF,TRBD1,-,TRBJ2-5,TRBV2
TGTGCCAGCAGCTTAGCTAGTTCCTACGAGCAGTACTTC,CASSLASSYEQYF,-,many,TRBJ2-7,TRBV7-2
TGTGCCATCAGTGACAGGGGGCGAACTAATGAAAAACTGTTTTTT,CAISDRGRTNEKLFF,TRBD1,few,TRBJ1-4,TRBV10-3
TGTGCCACCGAGGGAGGGGTAGGGTACGAGCAGTACTTC,CATEGGVGYEQYF,TRBD2,many,TRBJ2-7,TRBV10-3
-,CASSSSGRYNEQFF,-,-,TRBJ2-1,TRBV12-3/TRBV12-4